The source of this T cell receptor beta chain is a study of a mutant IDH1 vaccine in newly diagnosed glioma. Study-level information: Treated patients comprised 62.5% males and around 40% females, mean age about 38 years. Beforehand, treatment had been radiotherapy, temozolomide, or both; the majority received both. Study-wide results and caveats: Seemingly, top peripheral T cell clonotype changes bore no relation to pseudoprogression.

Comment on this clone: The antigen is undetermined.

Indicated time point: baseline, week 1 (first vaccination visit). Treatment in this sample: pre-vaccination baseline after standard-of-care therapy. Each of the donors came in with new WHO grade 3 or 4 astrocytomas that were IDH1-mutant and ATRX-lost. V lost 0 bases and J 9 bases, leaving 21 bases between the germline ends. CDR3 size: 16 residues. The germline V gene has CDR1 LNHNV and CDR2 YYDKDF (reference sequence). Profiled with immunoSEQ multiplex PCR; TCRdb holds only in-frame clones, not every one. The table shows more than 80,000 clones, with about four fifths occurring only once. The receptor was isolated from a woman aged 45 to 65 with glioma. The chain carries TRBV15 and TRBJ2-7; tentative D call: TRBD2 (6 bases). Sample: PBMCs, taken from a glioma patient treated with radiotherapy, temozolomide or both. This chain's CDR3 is CATSRDMREAGRGQYF. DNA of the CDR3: TGTGCCACCAGCAGAGATATGAGGGAGGCAGGCCGAGGGCAGTACTTC.